One sample yielded the 29 T cell receptor beta chains listed below, sequenced in a study of a mutant IDH1 vaccine in newly diagnosed glioma. Assay used: immunoSEQ multiplex PCR; TCRdb lists only in-frame clones, some missing. The data contain roughly 41,000 clones, around nine tenths of them singletons. Time point specified: baseline, week 1 (first vaccination visit). Treatment specified: pre-vaccination baseline after standard-of-care therapy. The sample was PBMCs, taken from a glioma patient treated with radiotherapy, temozolomide or both. The source of these receptors is a man between 18 and 35 years old with glioma.

The chain combines TRBV7-9 with TRBJ2-1; D is unresolved. V lost 3 bases to trimming and J lost 9 bases, with 9 bases between them. CDR3 length: 12 residues. Germline CDR1 and CDR2: SEHNR and FQNEAQ (reference sequence). CDR3 protein: CASSFSWSEQFF. The CDR3 bases are TGTGCCAGCAGCTTCAGCTGGAGTGAGCAGTTCTTC.

This rearrangement joins TRBV7-2 to TRBJ2-5; the D gene is possibly TRBD2 (5 bases). CDR1 is SGHTA and CDR2 is FQGNSA in the germline V gene. This CDR3 has 12 amino acids. Trimming pared 5 bases from V and 9 bases from J, leaving 13 bases between. The CDR3 DNA sequence: TGTGCCAGCAGCCCCGGGATCCAGGCCCAGTACTTC. This codes for CASSPGIQAQYF.

The chain uses TRBV4-1 and TRBJ2-7, with 8 bases lining up with TRBD2. The V gene's germline CDR1 is MGHRA and CDR2 YSYEKL. V shed 3 bases, J shed 4 bases, and the junction held 11 bases outside the gene matches. This CDR3 comprises 16 residues. In nucleotides, the CDR3 is TGCGCCAGCAGCCACGCGTACGGGACTAGTATTTACGAGCAGTACTTC. It yields the protein CASSHAYGTSIYEQYF.

This chain joins TRBV7-8 and TRBJ1-1, with 7 bases matching TRBD1. J was trimmed by 0 bases and V by 1 base; bases with no gene match: 5. The CDR3 runs 16 residues. The germline V gene encodes CDR1 SGHVS and CDR2 FQNEAQ. The CDR3 is CASSLGDSRLNTEAFF. The CDR3 DNA sequence: TGTGCCAGCAGCTTAGGGGACAGCAGACTGAACACTGAAGCTTTCTTT.

The CDR3: CASSLVGNTEAFF. In nucleotides, the CDR3 is TGCGCCAGCAGCCTGGTGGGGAACACTGAAGCTTTCTTT. J is TRBJ1-1 and V is TRBV4-3; D gene ambiguous. The CDR3 has 13 amino acids. The V end was cut by 4 bases, the J end by 1 base, with 7 bases between. From germline, CDR1 is LGHNA and CDR2 YSLEER.

This chain links TRBV25-1 with TRBJ2-1, with D possibly TRBD1 on 5 matching bases. The CDR3 contains 14 residues. Trimming left V 2 bases short and J 2 bases short, with 7 bases between. Germline-derived CDR1 and CDR2 are MGHDK and SYGVNS. The CDR3 loop reads CASSERGTYNEQFF. The CDR3 DNA sequence: TGTGCCAGCAGTGAAAGGGGAACCTACAATGAGCAGTTCTTC. Variable domain in full (rest from reference TRBV25-1 and TRBJ2-1): EADIYQTPRYLVIGTGKKITLECSQTMGHDKMYWYQQDPGMELHLIHYSYGVNSTEKGDLSSESTVSRIRTEHFPLTLESARPSHTSQYLCASSERGTYNEQFFGPGTRLTVL.

The chain carries TRBV2 and TRBJ2-7; 10 positions agree with TRBD1. The CDR3 loop spans 14 amino acids. The ends lost 3 bases at V and 4 bases at J; junction bases unmatched: 3. Germline CDR1 and CDR2: SNHLY and FYNNEI. The CDR3 is CASSDQGQGYEQYF. The CDR3 bases are TGTGCCAGCAGTGACCAGGGACAGGGGTACGAGCAGTACTTC.

V gene TRBV14 combines with J gene TRBJ2-2; 12 bases fit TRBD2. CDR3 size: 16 residues. Germline CDR1 is SGHDN and CDR2 is FVKESK. The J segment lost 7 bases and the V segment lost 3 bases, leaving 6 bases of the junction unmatched. In DNA, the CDR3 is TGTGCCAGCAGCCACCTAGCGGGAGGGCCCGGCGGGGAGCTGTTTTTT. Translation: CASSHLAGGPGGELFF.

This clone was counted a single time. This rearrangement joins TRBV19 to TRBJ2-3; tentative D call: TRBD2 (6 bases). The ends were cut back, 7 bases at V and 6 bases at J, with 11 bases in the middle. Per germline, CDR1 LNHDA and CDR2 SQIVND (reference sequence). The CDR3 covers 12 residues. CDR3 coding DNA: TGTGCCAGTAAGGGAGGCGGGGATACGCAGTATTTT. Encoded protein: CASKGGGDTQYF.

The V gene is TRBV4-3, the J gene TRBJ2-3; D not resolved. This CDR3 region has 13 residues. Trimming took 2 bases from V and 3 from J, leaving 6 bases between them. The germline V gene has CDR1 LGHNA and CDR2 YSLEER. The CDR3 loop is CASSQFVTDTQYF. CDR3 bases: TGCGCCAGCAGCCAATTTGTTACAGATACGCAGTATTTT.

The chain carries TRBV6-1 and TRBJ2-2; D remains unclear. Trimming cost V 6 bases and J 0 bases, with 8 bases left between them. The CDR3 spans 14 residues. Germline CDR1 and CDR2: MNHNS and SASEGT. This CDR3 is CASRSQTNTGELFF. CDR3 nucleotides: TGTGCCAGCAGGTCACAGACGAACACCGGGGAGCTGTTTTTT.

The chain joins TRBV19 to TRBJ1-5; no firm D call. The CDR3 consists of 14 residues. Per the germline V gene, CDR1 is LNHDA and CDR2 is SQIVND (reference sequence). Trimming removed 0 bases at V and 7 bases at J, with 10 bases between. For the CDR3, the DNA is TGTGCCAGTAGTATAGATCGAGGATGGCAGCCCCAGCATTTT. This translates into CASSIDRGWQPQHF. Combining the CDR3 with reference TRBV19 and TRBJ1-5 gives the whole variable domain DGGITQSPKYLFRKEGQNVTLSCEQNLNHDAMYWYRQDPGQGLRLIYYSQIVNDFQKGDIAEGYSVSREKKESFPLTVTSAQKNPTAFYLCASSIDRGWQPQHFGDGTRLSIL.

The chain employs TRBV29-1 and TRBJ2-7; 9 bases fit TRBD1. Unmatched junction bases numbered 3, after V lost 5 bases and J lost 1 base. The CDR3 contains 13 residues. CDR1 is SQVTM and CDR2 is ANQGSEA in the germline V gene. CDR3 in DNA: TGCAGCGTTCCGGGACAGGGATCCTACGAGCAGTACTTC. This encodes CSVPGQGSYEQYF.

This chain joins TRBV5-6 and TRBJ1-2; D call uncertain. The CDR3 has 16 residues. Per germline, CDR1 SGHDT and CDR2 YYEEEE. V gave up 1 base and J gave up 4 bases, with 17 bases separating them. CDR3 sequence: CASSLRGGELGYGYTF. The DNA for the CDR3 is TGTGCCAGCAGCTTGCGCGGAGGCGAACTGGGCTATGGCTACACCTTC.

The V gene is TRBV6-1, the J gene TRBJ2-6; D ambiguous. CDR1 and CDR2 (germline): MNHNS, SASEGT. Trimming took 4 bases from V and 0 from J, leaving 4 bases between them. The CDR3 is 14 residues long. CDR3 protein: CASSGISGANVLTF. The DNA of the CDR3 is TGTGCCAGCAGTGGGATCTCTGGGGCCAACGTCCTGACTTTC.

The sample holds one count of this clone. The chain links TRBV7-2 to TRBJ1-3; the D gene is possibly TRBD1 (6 bases). V shed 4 bases and J shed 0 bases, with 13 bases lying between them. This CDR3 is 16 amino acids long. Per germline, CDR1 SGHTA and CDR2 FQGNSA. CDR3 loop: CASSYPTGSSGNTIYF. CDR3 DNA: TGTGCCAGCAGCTATCCTACAGGGAGCTCTGGAAACACCATATATTTT. The full variable domain, its missing parts supplied by reference TRBV7-2 and TRBJ1-3, is GAGVSQSPSNKVTEKGKDVELRCDPISGHTALYWYRQSLGQGLEFLIYFQGNSAPDKSGLPSDRFSAERTGGSVSTLTIQRTQQEDSAVYLCASSYPTGSSGNTIYFGEGSWLTVV.

This clone was recorded once. The chain couples TRBV6-5 to TRBJ1-5, with D unclear. This CDR3 is built from 15 residues. Germline V gene sequence: CDR1 MNHEY, CDR2 SVGAGI. Trimming pared 6 bases from V and 2 bases from J, leaving 14 bases between. CDR3: CASSLNRGRNQPQHF. The CDR3 nucleotides are TGTGCCAGCAGCCTGAATCGCGGTCGCAATCAGCCCCAGCATTTT.

This clone occurred once. The genes are TRBV28 and TRBJ2-7; TRBD2 is a possible D gene (6 bases). CDR3 length equals 12 residues. Trimming took 7 bases from V and 7 from J, leaving 14 bases between them. Germline lookup yields CDR1 MDHEN and CDR2 SYDVKM. In DNA, the CDR3 is TGTGCCAGCACGGTCGCGACTAGGGAGCAGTACTTC. It yields the protein CASTVATREQYF.

V gene TRBV6-5 combines with J gene TRBJ1-5; perhaps TRBD1 as D (6 bases). V lost 2 bases and J lost 2, with 13 bases in between. The CDR3 loop spans 16 amino acids. From germline, CDR1 is MNHEY and CDR2 SVGAGI. The CDR3: CASSYEGPGGNQPQHF. CDR3 sequence (DNA): TGTGCCAGCAGTTACGAAGGCCCAGGGGGCAATCAGCCCCAGCATTTT.

The chain recombines TRBV5-1 with TRBJ2-2; D perhaps matches TRBD1 (6 bases). Germline lookup yields CDR1 SGHRS and CDR2 YFSETQ. Trimming left V 0 bases short and J 2 bases short, with 11 bases between. This CDR3 spans 16 amino acids. The DNA of the CDR3 is TGCGCCAGCAGCTTGGCCTCAGGGGTAAACACCGGGGAGCTGTTTTTT. Translating gives CASSLASGVNTGELFF.

This chain joins TRBV23-1 and TRBJ2-7, with 8 bases lining up with TRBD1. TRBV23-1 is identified as an open reading frame with a role that is uncertain. The CDR3 is 16 residues long. With 7 bases clipped from V and 2 bases from J, the junction kept 13 bases outside the gene matches. The CDR3 nucleotides read TGCGCCAGCAAACAGGGGGTAGCGCGAGGGACCTACGAGCAGTACTTC. Translated: CASKQGVARGTYEQYF.

This rearrangement joins TRBV4-1 to TRBJ2-1; D might be TRBD1 (6 bases). The germline CDR1 and CDR2 sequences are MGHRA and YSYEKL. V dropped 1 base and J dropped 4 bases, with 20 bases sitting between them. The CDR3 is 18 residues long. The DNA for the CDR3 is TGCGCCAGCAGCCAAGTAGTATCGCGAATGGACAGTTACAATGAGCAGTTCTTC. As protein: CASSQVVSRMDSYNEQFF.

This chain connects TRBV4-1 to TRBJ1-4; D possibly corresponds to TRBD1 (5 bases). Germline V CDR1 and CDR2: MGHRA, YSYEKL. Trimming took off 3 bases at V and 5 bases at J, with 22 bases between the two ends. CDR3 length equals 18 residues. CDR3 loop: CASSHLSTAGTGNEKLFF. CDR3 DNA sequence: TGCGCCAGCAGCCATTTGTCGACAGCGGGGACGGGGAATGAAAAACTGTTTTTT.

This chain links TRBV4-3 with TRBJ1-1; 7 nucleotides agree with TRBD1. Germline values: CDR1 LGHNA, CDR2 YSLEER. Losses at the gene ends were 4 bases for V and 6 bases for J; bases not matched to a gene: 8. The CDR3 is 14 residues long. The CDR3 DNA is TGCGCCAGCAGCCCCCAGGGGGATGTCGCTGAAGCTTTCTTT. This codes for CASSPQGDVAEAFF.

The CDR3: CASSYDRGETQYF. The CDR3 DNA reads TGTGCCAGCAGCTACGACAGGGGAGAGACCCAGTACTTC. The chain couples TRBV5-5 to TRBJ2-5; 8 positions match TRBD1. CDR3 length: 13 amino acids. The trim removed 3 bases at V and 4 bases at J, leaving 2 bases unmatched. CDR1 is SGHKS and CDR2 is YYEKEE in the germline V gene (reference sequence).

V gene TRBV6-1 combines with J gene TRBJ2-1, with TRBD2 identical over 9 bases. CDR1 MNHNS and CDR2 SASEGT come from the germline V gene. The J segment lost 8 bases and the V segment lost 4 bases, leaving 15 bases of the junction unmatched. This CDR3 is 17 amino acids long. The CDR3 reads CASSAMGIAGVYDEQFF. The CDR3 coding sequence is TGTGCCAGCAGTGCCATGGGAATAGCGGGAGTATATGATGAGCAGTTCTTC.

The rearrangement uses TRBV4-3 and TRBJ1-2; unclear D gene. There are 16 residues in the CDR3. Trimming took off 0 bases at V and 6 bases at J, with 17 bases between the two ends. Germline assignment: CDR1 LGHNA and CDR2 YSLEER. DNA for the CDR3: TGCGCCAGCAGCCAAGATCGGAGAGGGAGGGTAGATGGCTACACCTTC. The encoded protein is CASSQDRRGRVDGYTF.

J is TRBJ1-6 and V is TRBV27, with no clear D. Trimming stripped 2 bases from V and 7 bases from J, with 12 bases between. The length of the CDR3 is 15 residues. CDR1 and CDR2 (germline): MNHEY, SMNVEV (reference sequence). CDR3 bases: TGTGCCAGCAGTTTAGGGTACCTGCCAAATTCACCCCTCCACTTT. Protein product: CASSLGYLPNSPLHF.

This chain connects TRBV19 to TRBJ2-7, with 11 positions matching TRBD2. The CDR3 runs to 15 residues. The V gene end was trimmed by 6 bases and the J gene end by 4 bases; junction bases not matched to a gene: 8. The germline V gene encodes CDR1 LNHDA and CDR2 SQIVND (reference sequence). The CDR3 region is CASRTTSGSGYEQYF. In DNA form, the CDR3 reads TGTGCCAGTAGGACCACTAGCGGGAGCGGGTACGAGCAGTACTTC.